This entry features one T cell receptor (beta chain) sequence. Its target is unknown. These data belong to a study of cytomegalovirus exposure and HLA in healthy donors. General study results and limits: As a later analysis revealed, most CMV-associated TCR beta chains appeared HLA-restricted. CMV serostatus alone was available as immune exposure information. Researchers catalogued some 160 TCR beta chains as cytomegalovirus-associated.

The CDR3 runs to 13 residues. V lost 6 bases and J 8 bases, leaving 13 bases between the germline ends. Germline V gene lookup returns CDR1 LNHDA and CDR2 SQIVND (reference sequence). Healthy bone marrow donors formed the donor group. The PCR had 60 Vbeta and 13 Jbeta primers. The assay was immunoSEQ multiplex PCR, and TCRdb's table has in-frame clones only and misses some. Of fewer than 200,000 clones detected, around 80% appear once; the ten largest clones hold about 2.3%. Sequenced: PBMCs. The sequence was collected from a male donor in good health and CMV-seronegative. The rearrangement joins TRBV19 to TRBJ1-4, with D possibly matching TRBD1 (5 bases). In DNA form, the CDR3 reads TGTGCCAGTAGGGCGGGGGTCCGGGAAAAACTGTTTTTT. This encodes CASRAGVREKLFF. Filled out from reference TRBV19 and TRBJ1-4, the complete variable domain reads DGGITQSPKYLFRKEGQNVTLSCEQNLNHDAMYWYRQDPGQGLRLIYYSQIVNDFQKGDIAEGYSVSREKKESFPLTVTSAQKNPTAFYLCASRAGVREKLFFGSGTQLSVL.